The rows below give T cell receptor beta chains drawn from one sample of a study of blood T cell repertoires in COVID-19. Profiling relied on immunoSEQ multiplex PCR, and the TCRdb table lists in-frame clones only, not all of them. This table holds fewer than 200,000 clones, roughly 84% found once. The specimen was peripheral blood. These receptors all come from a man aged 60 to 69 who had recovered from COVID-19. CDR3s include the opening cysteine and the closing phenylalanine or tryptophan. A D gene is named only where the DNA matches it firmly. Clone size is shown for a subset of rows, as once, few, many or a class of expanded clone.

abundance	v_gene	j_gene	d_gene	len	CDR3nt	CDR3aa
.	TRBV3-1/TRBV3-2	TRBJ2-2	.	15	TGTGCCAGCAGCCCAACGCGGTCGAACACCGGGGAGCTGTTTTTT	CASSPTRSNTGELFF
.	TRBV7-2	TRBJ2-3	.	13	TGTGCCAGCAGCCTACTCAGGGTAGATACGCAGTATTTT	CASSLLRVDTQYF
.	TRBV19	TRBJ1-1	.	14	TGTGCCAGTAGTTATGCAGGGGTGGACGTGGCGGCTTTCTTT	CASSYAGVDVAAFF
.	TRBV4-1	TRBJ2-6	TRBD2	20	TGCGCCAGCAGCCACTTACTAGCGGGCCTGACTAACTCTGGGGCCAACGTCCTGACTTTC	CASSHLLAGLTNSGANVLTF
.	TRBV5-1	TRBJ1-1	.	12	TGCGCCAGCAGCTTGGAACAAGAGGTAGCTTTCTTT	CASSLEQEVAFF
.	TRBV5-1	TRBJ1-1	.	14	TGCGCCAGCAGCTTGGCCTTACAGAACACTGAAGCTTTCTTT	CASSLALQNTEAFF
.	TRBV12-3/TRBV12-4	TRBJ1-1	.	13	TGTGCGGTAGAGGGTCGGGCGTACACTGAAGCTTTCTTT	CAVEGRAYTEAFF
.	TRBV10-3	TRBJ1-5	TRBD1	18	TGTGCCATCAGTGACCAGGACAGGGCCCCCTCGAGCAATCAGCCCCAGCATTTT	CAISDQDRAPSSNQPQHF
.	TRBV6-5	TRBJ2-7	.	14	TGTGCCAGCGGCGACAGGACAAGCTCCTACGAGCAGTACTTC	CASGDRTSSYEQYF
.	TRBV11-3	TRBJ2-1	TRBD1	14	TGTGCCAGCAGCCACCGGGACAGGTACAATGAGCAGTTCTTC	CASSHRDRYNEQFF
.	TRBV2	TRBJ2-3	TRBD2	17	TGTGCCAGCAGTGACGGGCGGGGGGGCCTGTTTCCAGATACGCAGTATTTT	CASSDGRGGLFPDTQYF
.	TRBV19	TRBJ1-6	.	13	TGTGCCAGTAGTCCCAGGGGAAATTCACCCCTCCACTTT	CASSPRGNSPLHF
.	TRBV5-6	TRBJ2-1	TRBD2	15	TGTGCCAGCAGCAAGGGACTAGCGGCGTACAATGAGCAGTTCTTC	CASSKGLAAYNEQFF
.	TRBV11-1	TRBJ2-5	TRBD1	15	TGTGCCAGCACCTCCCGACAGGGGACACAAGAGACCCAGTACTTC	CASTSRQGTQETQYF
.	TRBV6-5	TRBJ2-7	TRBD1	14	TGTGCCAGCAGCCCCCGGACAGGGGGCAACGAGCAGTACTTC	CASSPRTGGNEQYF
.	TRBV11-3	TRBJ2-6	.	17	TGTGCCAGCAGCTTAGATAGAGGGGAGGCTGGGGCCAACGTCCTGACTTTC	CASSLDRGEAGANVLTF
once	TRBV11-3	TRBJ2-7	.	13	TGTGCCAGCAGCTTAAGGGGGATCGGGGAGCAGTACTTC	CASSLRGIGEQYF
.	TRBV9	TRBJ1-1	.	15	TGTGCCAGCAGCGCTTGGGACACCATGAACACTGAAGCTTTCTTT	CASSAWDTMNTEAFF
.	TRBV18	TRBJ1-1	.	16	TGTGCCAGCTCACCTACGCAGGGGACTATGAACACTGAAGCTTTCTTT	CASSPTQGTMNTEAFF
.	TRBV10-3	TRBJ1-2	TRBD1	17	TGTGCCATCAGTTCACAGGGGTCCGCCTCCACACTCTATGGCTACACCTTC	CAISSQGSASTLYGYTF
.	TRBV5-1	TRBJ2-5	.	15	TGCGCCAGCAGCGTTACCGCCGGGACAAAAGAGACCCAGTACTTC	CASSVTAGTKETQYF
.	TRBV11-2	TRBJ1-5	.	18	TGTGCCAGCAGCTTAGATCAAGTTGGACAGCGAGAGAATCAGCCCCAGCATTTT	CASSLDQVGQRENQPQHF
.	TRBV6-6	TRBJ2-1	TRBD2	18	TGTGCCAGCACTCGGACTAGCGGGCCAATTAGCTCCTACAATGAGCAGTTCTTC	CASTRTSGPISSYNEQFF
once	TRBV7-2	TRBJ1-2	.	14	TGTGCCAGCAGCTTAGGGCCCAATTCCTATGGCTACACCTTC	CASSLGPNSYGYTF
.	TRBV6-5	TRBJ1-1	.	16	TGTGCCAGCAGTTCAAATACCGGACAACTGAACACTGAAGCTTTCTTT	CASSSNTGQLNTEAFF
few	TRBV6-5	TRBJ1-2	.	13	TGTGCCAGCAGTTACGGGTCTGACGGGGGCTACACCTTC	CASSYGSDGGYTF
.	TRBV7-6	TRBJ2-2	TRBD1	17	TGTGCCAGCAGCATGTTCCCCGGGACAGGTGACACCGGGGAGCTGTTTTTT	CASSMFPGTGDTGELFF
.	TRBV19	TRBJ1-3	TRBD1	13	TGTGCCAGTTGTCGGAGGACAGGGTACACCATATATTTT	CASCRRTGYTIYF
few	TRBV4-1	TRBJ1-1	.	15	TGCGCCAGCAGCCTGCTAGAGAACATGAACACTGAAGCTTTCTTT	CASSLLENMNTEAFF
.	TRBV27	TRBJ1-4	.	16	TGTGCCAGCAGTTTATCGCGGGGGTCGGTTAATGAAAAACTGTTTTTT	CASSLSRGSVNEKLFF
.	TRBV19	TRBJ2-7	.	16	TGTGCCAGTAGTATAGGGCCGGGATTTGGAGGTCACGAGCAGTACTTC	CASSIGPGFGGHEQYF
few	TRBV10-3	TRBJ1-1	TRBD1	14	TGTGCGATAGGTGGGGACAGGGGAATGACTGAAGCTTTCTTT	CAIGGDRGMTEAFF
.	TRBV2	TRBJ2-1	TRBD1	15	TGTGCCAGCAGTCGCGAGACAGGGGGCTTTAATGAGCAGTTCTTC	CASSRETGGFNEQFF
.	TRBV7-9	TRBJ2-6	.	17	TGTGCCAGCAGCTTTAGGGGGGGCCTGGCCGGGGCCAACGTCCTGACTTTC	CASSFRGGLAGANVLTF
.	TRBV12-3/TRBV12-4	TRBJ1-2	TRBD1	13	TGTGCCAGCAGCAGGGACAGGGTCTATGGCTACACCTTC	CASSRDRVYGYTF
.	TRBV9	TRBJ1-6	.	15	TGTGCCAGCAGCGAAGGGAGTCCGAGAGGATCACCCCTCCACTTT	CASSEGSPRGSPLHF
.	TRBV6-5	TRBJ2-2	TRBD1	14	TGTGCCAGCTTTCAGGGGGCGAGCACCGGGGAGCTGTTTTTT	CASFQGASTGELFF
once	TRBV6-2/TRBV6-3	TRBJ2-6	.	19	TGTGCCAGCAGTTACCCGCATTGGAGTGGAATGCCTGGGGCCAACGTCCTGACTTTC	CASSYPHWSGMPGANVLTF
few	TRBV5-4	TRBJ2-3	.	13	TGTGCCAGCAGCTCCTTAGTATCAGATACGCAGTATTTT	CASSSLVSDTQYF
.	TRBV5-1	TRBJ2-2	.	14	TGCGCCAGCAGATGGACAGAGAACACCGGGGAGCTGTTTTTT	CASRWTENTGELFF
.	TRBV7-4	TRBJ1-5	.	14	TGTGCCAGCACCGAGAATGGGGGCACGGAGCCCCAGCATTTT	CASTENGGTEPQHF
once	TRBV3-1/TRBV3-2	TRBJ1-2	.	11	TGTGCCAGCAGCCAAAGAGGCCCCTTCACCTTC	CASSQRGPFTF
.	TRBV6-2/TRBV6-3	TRBJ2-7	TRBD1	14	TGTGCCAGCAGTTATCGAGGGACAGGGGTCGAGCAGTACTTC	CASSYRGTGVEQYF
.	TRBV10-3	TRBJ1-1	.	15	TGTGCCATCTGGGGGGGATCTGAGATGAACACTGAAGCTTTCTTT	CAIWGGSEMNTEAFF
few	TRBV13	TRBJ1-1	TRBD1	15	TGTGCCAGCAGCACCCGACAGGGGGCTGACACTGAAGCTTTCTTT	CASSTRQGADTEAFF
.	TRBV27	TRBJ1-5	.	17	TGTGCCAGCAGTTTATTATCGGGGGGGTCGGGCAATCAGCCCCAGCATTTT	CASSLLSGGSGNQPQHF
.	TRBV7-2	TRBJ1-2	TRBD1	16	TGTGCCAGCAGCCCAGGGACAGGCCGTGGGAACTATGGCTACACCTTC	CASSPGTGRGNYGYTF
.	TRBV30	TRBJ2-7	.	16	TGTGCCTGGGGGAAGACCCAAGGACAGTCTACCTACGAGCAGTACTTC	CAWGKTQGQSTYEQYF
.	TRBV29-1	TRBJ1-1	TRBD1	12	TGCAGCGTTGGTCGACAGGGTAATGAAGCTTTCTTT	CSVGRQGNEAFF
.	TRBV5-1	TRBJ1-2	.	15	TGCGCCAGCAGCTCGGGACAACTCTTCAACTATGGCTACACCTTC	CASSSGQLFNYGYTF
.	TRBV6-2/TRBV6-3	TRBJ2-7	TRBD1	14	TGTGCCAGCAGCTCCGGGACAGGGGTCTACGAGCAGTACTTC	CASSSGTGVYEQYF
.	TRBV6-5	TRBJ1-1	TRBD1	15	TGTGCCAGCAGTCCACTGACAGGGGGCAGCACTGAAGCTTTCTTT	CASSPLTGGSTEAFF
.	TRBV3-1/TRBV3-2	TRBJ1-2	.	14	TGTGCCAGCAGCCAAGATGTCAGGGTTGGTGGCTACACCTTC	CASSQDVRVGGYTF
.	TRBV7-9	TRBJ2-3	.	13	TGTGCCAGCTCACGAGACGGGGCAGATACGCAGTATTTT	CASSRDGADTQYF
.	TRBV5-1	TRBJ1-1	TRBD1	14	TGCGCCAGCAGCTTCCAGGGGGACCACACTGAAGCTTTCTTT	CASSFQGDHTEAFF
.	TRBV19	TRBJ2-3	TRBD1	20	TGTGCCAGTAGTACCTCCCCGGGACAGACGCTAGGGAGTAGCACAGATACGCAGTATTTT	CASSTSPGQTLGSSTDTQYF
.	TRBV27	TRBJ2-6	.	16	TGTGCCAGCACCCCCTTTACGCCACGGGGGGCCAACGTCCTGACTTTC	CASTPFTPRGANVLTF
.	TRBV10-3	TRBJ1-6	.	15	TGTGCCATCAGTGCCAGAGGGCCCTCTAATTCACCCCTCCACTTT	CAISARGPSNSPLHF
.	TRBV7-2	TRBJ1-5	.	15	TGTGCCAGCAGCTTGGGGGGAGAGGGGCGGCAGCCCCAGCATTTT	CASSLGGEGRQPQHF